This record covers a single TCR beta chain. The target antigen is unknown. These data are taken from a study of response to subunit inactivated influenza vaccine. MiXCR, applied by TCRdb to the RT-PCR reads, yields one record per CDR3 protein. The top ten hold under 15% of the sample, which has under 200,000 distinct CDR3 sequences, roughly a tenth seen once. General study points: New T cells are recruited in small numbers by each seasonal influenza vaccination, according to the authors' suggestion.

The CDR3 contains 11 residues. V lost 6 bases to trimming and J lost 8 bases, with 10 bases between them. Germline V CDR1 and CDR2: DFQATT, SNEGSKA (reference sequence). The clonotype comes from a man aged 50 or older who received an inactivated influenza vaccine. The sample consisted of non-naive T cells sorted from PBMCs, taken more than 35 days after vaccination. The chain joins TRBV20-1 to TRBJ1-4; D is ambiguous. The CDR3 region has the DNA TGCAGTGCCCGGTTCTCGGAAAAACTGTTTTTT. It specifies CSARFSEKLFF.